This TCR beta chain was documented in a study of shared clonotypes between healthy human individuals. V was shortened by 6 bases and J by 7 bases, with 15 bases between the two germline ends. The CDR3 is made up of 13 amino acids. The germline V gene encodes CDR1 SNHLY and CDR2 FYNNEI. Only in-frame clones appear in the TCRdb table, and some are missing; sequencing was by immunoSEQ multiplex PCR. The sample carries about 1.1 million clones, around three quarters recorded once. The sequence derives from a man aged 18-30 years in good health. Some clones in this sample may be carry-over from other donors' samples. Material: memory CD4+ T cells from PBMCs. Subset meaning: CD45RA-negative fraction. The gene calls are TRBV2 and TRBJ2-5; D perhaps matches TRBD1 (6 bases). CDR3 DNA: TGTGCCAGCAGAGAAAGGGGGATCGGGACCCAGTACTTC. Its translation: CASRERGIGTQYF.